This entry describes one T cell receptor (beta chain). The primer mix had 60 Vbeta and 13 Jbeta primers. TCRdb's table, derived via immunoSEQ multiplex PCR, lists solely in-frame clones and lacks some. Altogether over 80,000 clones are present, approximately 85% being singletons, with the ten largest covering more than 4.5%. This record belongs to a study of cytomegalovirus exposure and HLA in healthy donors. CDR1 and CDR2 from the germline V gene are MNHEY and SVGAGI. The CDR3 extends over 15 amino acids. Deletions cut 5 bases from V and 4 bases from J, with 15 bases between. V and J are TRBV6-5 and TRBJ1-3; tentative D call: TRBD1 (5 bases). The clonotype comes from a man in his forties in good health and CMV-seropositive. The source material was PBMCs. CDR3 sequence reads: CASSPSGLAGNTIYF. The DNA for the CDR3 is TGTGCCAGCAGTCCTTCAGGGTTGGCCGGAAACACCATATATTTT.